The clone carrying this TCR beta chain turned up a few times. The sample comes from a study of CD8 T cells in ankylosing spondylitis. TCRdb called the 5' RACE reads again in MiXCR, with one record for every CDR3 protein. The profile shows 350,000 or so distinct CDR3 sequences, about 15% of them singletons. Germline V gene sequence: CDR1 DFQATT, CDR2 SNEGSKA (reference sequence). Unmatched junction bases numbered 12, after V lost 2 bases and J lost 10 bases. The CDR3 runs 16 residues. The TCR comes from a male donor with ankylosing spondylitis or in good health (not recorded which). Specimen: blood, either unsorted or a sorted T cell fraction (not recorded which). This chain links TRBV20-1 with TRBJ2-1, with 12 positions matching TRBD2. In DNA form, the CDR3 reads TGCAGTGCTAGATCCTTGACTAGCGGGAGAGCGGAGGAGCAGTTCTTC. Its translation is CSARSLTSGRAEEQFF.